This T cell receptor (beta chain) was observed in a study of T cells in Graves' hyperthyroidism and ophthalmopathy. Between the trimmed V and J ends, which lost 1 base and 5 bases, there was a span of 14 bases. The germline V gene has CDR1 DFQATT and CDR2 SNEGSKA (reference sequence). The CDR3 loop spans 15 amino acids. At least ten counts were recorded for this clonotype. What was amplified from RNA transcripts were TCR beta CDR3 regions. HTBI primers were the set used in a first-round RT-PCR of the TCR CDR3. TCRdb redid the calling of the multiplex PCR reads with MiXCR, one entry per CDR3 protein. This sample has some 600,000 distinct CDR3 sequences, with approximately 15% found just once.

The sequence was obtained from a woman between 25 and 40 years old with Graves' hyperthyroidism that later progressed to Graves' ophthalmopathy. Sequencing used blood. The chain links TRBV20-1 to TRBJ2-2; D may correspond to TRBD1 or TRBD2 (7 bases each). This CDR3 reads CSARGPQGGTGELFF. In nucleotides, the CDR3 is TGCAGTGCTAGAGGCCCCCAGGGGGGGACCGGGGAGCTGTTTTTT.